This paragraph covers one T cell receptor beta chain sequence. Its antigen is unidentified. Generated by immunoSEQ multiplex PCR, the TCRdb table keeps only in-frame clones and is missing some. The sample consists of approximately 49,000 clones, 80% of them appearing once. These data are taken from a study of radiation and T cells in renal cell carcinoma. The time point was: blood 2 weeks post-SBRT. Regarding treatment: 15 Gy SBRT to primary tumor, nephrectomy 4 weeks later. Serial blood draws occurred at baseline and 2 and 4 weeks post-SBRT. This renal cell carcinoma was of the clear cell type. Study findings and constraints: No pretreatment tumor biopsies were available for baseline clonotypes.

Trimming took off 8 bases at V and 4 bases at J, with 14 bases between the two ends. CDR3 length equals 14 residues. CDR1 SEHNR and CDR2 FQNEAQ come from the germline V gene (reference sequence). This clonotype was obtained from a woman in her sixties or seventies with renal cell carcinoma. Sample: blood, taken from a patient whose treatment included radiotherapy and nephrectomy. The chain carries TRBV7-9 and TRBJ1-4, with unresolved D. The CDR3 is CASSPSALNEKLFF. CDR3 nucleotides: TGTGCCAGCTCACCCTCAGCGCTTAATGAAAAACTGTTTTTT.